This TCR beta chain is from a study of naive and memory T cell subsets. Trimming shortened V by 0 bases and J by 3 bases, and 13 bases separated the two germline ends. Germline loops: CDR1 MNHEY, CDR2 SVGAGI. The CDR3 has 16 residues. The library had UMIs added by 3' ligation of an oligonucleotide to TCR cDNA. Whole blood, 2.5 ml, came from adult healthy volunteers. Unsorted total RNA, roughly 1 to 1000 ng, was DNase treated before reverse transcription. Amplification of ligated cDNA took four PCR rounds with SP2 and nested alpha and beta constant primers. Blood and skin TCR RNA was reverse transcribed with alpha and beta constant primers. TCRdb reanalysed the 5' RACE reads using MiXCR and keeps one entry per CDR3 protein. In the table there are tens of thousands of distinct CDR3 sequences, approximately 8.5% of which are singletons. This clonotype was recorded a few times.

The rearrangement uses TRBV6-5 and TRBJ2-3, with D tentatively TRBD2 (5 bases). This TCR came from a female donor in good health. The CDR3 is CASSYSGGPPTDTQYF. DNA of the CDR3: TGTGCCAGCAGTTACTCGGGCGGGCCCCCTACAGATACGCAGTATTTT.